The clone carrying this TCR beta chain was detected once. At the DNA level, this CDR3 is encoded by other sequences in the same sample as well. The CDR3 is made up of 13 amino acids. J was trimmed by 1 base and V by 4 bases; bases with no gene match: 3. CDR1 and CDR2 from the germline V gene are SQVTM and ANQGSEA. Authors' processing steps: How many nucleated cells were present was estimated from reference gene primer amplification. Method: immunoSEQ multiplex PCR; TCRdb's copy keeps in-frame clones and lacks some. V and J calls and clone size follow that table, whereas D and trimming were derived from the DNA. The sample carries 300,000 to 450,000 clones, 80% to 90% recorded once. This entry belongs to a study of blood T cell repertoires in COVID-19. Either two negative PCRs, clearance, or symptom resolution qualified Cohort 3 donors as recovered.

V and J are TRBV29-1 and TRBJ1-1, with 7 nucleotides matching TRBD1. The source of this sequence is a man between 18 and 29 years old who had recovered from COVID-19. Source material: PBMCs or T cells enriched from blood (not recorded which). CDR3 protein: CSVGGQQNTEAFF. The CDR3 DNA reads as TGCAGCGTTGGGGGACAGCAGAACACTGAAGCTTTCTTT.